Following are 28 T cell receptor beta chains from one sample sequenced in a study of cytomegalovirus exposure and HLA in healthy donors. Using immunoSEQ multiplex PCR, the repertoire was profiled, and TCRdb retains in-frame clones only, with some absent. The table records approximately 57,000 clones, roughly 93% of them present only once. Sequencing used PBMCs. Every receptor here comes from a woman aged 18-29 years in good health and CMV-seronegative.

The V call is TRBV7-9, the J call TRBJ2-3; 8 bases align to TRBD2. This CDR3 spans 15 amino acids. Germline CDR1 SEHNR, CDR2 FQNEAQ (reference sequence). Trimming cost V 3 bases and J 3 bases; bases outside gene matches: 5. The CDR3 region is CASSFGGEATDTQYF. CDR3 in DNA: TGTGCCAGCAGCTTCGGGGGGGAGGCGACAGATACGCAGTATTTT.

This clone was seen once. The CDR3 is CAISEGQGITEAFF. DNA for the CDR3: TGTGCCATCAGTGAGGGACAGGGGATCACTGAAGCTTTCTTT. The chain couples TRBV10-3 to TRBJ1-1; 9 bases are shared with TRBD1. There are 14 residues in the CDR3. Germline V gene data show CDR1 as ENHRY and CDR2 as SYGVKD. The junction had 2 bases not matched to a gene; V was cut back by 2 bases and J by 4 bases.

The CDR3 spells CASSLVQVTYNEQFF. The CDR3 DNA follows: TGCGCCAGCAGCTTGGTTCAGGTCACCTACAATGAGCAGTTCTTC. The chain links TRBV5-1 to TRBJ2-1; no clear D gene. The V gene lost 0 bases and the J gene lost 2 bases, with 9 bases spanning the gap. Per the germline V gene, CDR1 is SGHRS and CDR2 is YFSETQ. This CDR3 is built from 15 residues.

The chain carries TRBV25-1 and TRBJ2-1, with 10 bases that match TRBD2. CDR3 length: 15 residues. Germline values: CDR1 MGHDK, CDR2 SYGVNS. With V trimmed by 5 bases and J by 7 bases, 8 bases remained unmatched. The CDR3, as DNA: TGTGCCAGCAGTTCTGAGCGGGGGGGCAGGAATGAGCAGTTCTTC. Its translation: CASSSERGGRNEQFF.

The chain carries TRBV7-2 and TRBJ2-2; 7 nucleotides match TRBD2. This CDR3 contains 14 residues. V lost 9 bases and J lost 5; bases outside the gene matches: 9. Germline loops: CDR1 SGHTA, CDR2 FQGNSA. Here the CDR3 reads CASTRGLSTGELFF. The DNA for the CDR3 is TGTGCCAGTACAAGGGGACTATCTACCGGGGAGCTGTTTTTT.

This chain links TRBV5-4 with TRBJ2-3, with a possible D match to TRBD2 (7 bases). With 0 bases removed from V and 1 base from J, the gap between germline ends came to 15 bases. The CDR3 contains 17 residues. CDR1 and CDR2 (germline): SGHNT, YYREEE (reference sequence). DNA for the CDR3: TGTGCCAGCAGCTTGGGGCGGGGGACACGGGGCACAGATACGCAGTATTTT. It encodes CASSLGRGTRGTDTQYF.

This clone was counted a single time. This chain joins TRBV27 and TRBJ2-1; the D gene is possibly TRBD2 (6 bases). V lost 5 bases and J lost 6, with 14 bases in between. The germline V gene encodes CDR1 MNHEY and CDR2 SMNVEV (reference sequence). The CDR3 is 14 residues long. In nucleotides, the CDR3 is TGTGCCAGCAGTCGGGGGTCCAAGACCAATGAGCAGTTCTTC. Protein sequence: CASSRGSKTNEQFF.

This chain connects TRBV4-3 to TRBJ1-1, with D perhaps TRBD1 (5 bases). Trimming removed 0 bases from V and 4 bases from J, with 12 bases in between. The CDR3 sequence is 15 residues long. CDR1 and CDR2 from the germline V gene are LGHNA and YSLEER. The CDR3 sequence: CASSQEGGDGTEAFF. CDR3 in DNA: TGCGCCAGCAGCCAAGAGGGAGGGGACGGCACTGAAGCTTTCTTT.

This clone appeared once. V usage is TRBV11-2 and J usage is TRBJ2-7; 10 bases line up with TRBD1. This CDR3 has 15 residues. CDR1 and CDR2 (germline): SGHAT, FQNNGV. Trimming took 5 bases from V and 6 from J; bases not matched to a gene: 10. The CDR3 protein is CASSLTGGRHGEQYF. CDR3 nucleotide sequence: TGTGCCAGCAGCCTGACAGGGGGCAGGCACGGCGAGCAGTACTTC.

This chain joins TRBV6-6 and TRBJ1-4, with 7 bases aligning to TRBD1. The CDR3 has 13 residues. Germline V gives CDR1 MNHNY, CDR2 SVGAGI (reference sequence). The V gene end was trimmed by 6 bases and the J gene end by 10 bases; junction bases not matched to a gene: 8. The CDR3 reads CASRRQGLGKLFF. CDR3 DNA: TGTGCCAGCAGACGACAGGGTTTAGGAAAACTGTTTTTT.

This chain links TRBV2 with TRBJ2-1; 12 bases are shared with TRBD2. Germline V CDR1 and CDR2: SNHLY, FYNNEI. CDR3 length: 14 residues. The trim removed 5 bases at V and 5 bases at J, leaving 1 base unmatched. This CDR3 is CASSLAGGNNEQFF. The CDR3 nucleotides are TGTGCCAGCAGTCTAGCGGGGGGGAACAATGAGCAGTTCTTC.

The V call is TRBV19, the J call TRBJ1-2; tentatively, D is TRBD1 (5 bases). The V gene's germline CDR1 is LNHDA and CDR2 SQIVND (reference sequence). V lost 1 base and J 4 bases, leaving 7 bases between the germline ends. This CDR3 spans 13 amino acids. CDR3 sequence: CASSIGQGYGYTF. The CDR3 region has the DNA TGTGCCAGTAGTATAGGGCAGGGCTATGGCTACACCTTC.

The genes are TRBV9 and TRBJ2-7, with 9 bases identical to TRBD1. The junction had 5 bases not matched to a gene; V was cut back by 1 base and J by 0 bases. Germline CDR1 and CDR2: SGDLS and YYNGEE. The CDR3 is 16 residues long. The CDR3 DNA is TGTGCCAGCAGCGTAACAGGGGGCTCCAGCTCCTACGAGCAGTACTTC. Encoded protein: CASSVTGGSSSYEQYF.

This chain links TRBV7-6 with TRBJ2-5; 8 nucleotides agree with TRBD1. The germline gives CDR1 SGHVS, CDR2 FNYEAQ. Trimming took 5 bases from V and 1 from J; bases not matched to a gene: 9. The CDR3 has 16 residues. The CDR3 coding sequence is TGTGCCAGCAGCCGCACCCAACAGGGGGGCCAAGAGACCCAGTACTTC. Protein product: CASSRTQQGGQETQYF.

This rearrangement joins TRBV19 to TRBJ1-5, with D possibly TRBD1 on 5 matching bases. CDR3 size: 14 residues. Trimming removed 3 bases at V and 8 bases at J, with 14 bases between. Germline values: CDR1 LNHDA, CDR2 SQIVND (reference sequence). The CDR3 is CASSMGRAGEPQHF. In DNA form, the CDR3 reads TGTGCCAGTAGTATGGGCAGGGCCGGTGAGCCCCAGCATTTT.

V usage is TRBV7-6 and J usage is TRBJ2-4; 7 bases agree with TRBD1. Germline V gene lookup returns CDR1 SGHVS and CDR2 FNYEAQ. J lost 9 bases, V lost 2 bases, and 1 base had no gene match. There are 12 residues in the CDR3. The CDR3 sequence is CASSLSGGIQYF. The CDR3 nucleotides read TGTGCCAGCAGCTTATCAGGGGGCATTCAGTACTTC. Full variable domain (remainder filled in from reference TRBV7-6 and TRBJ2-4): GAGVSQSPRYKVTKRGQDVALRCDPISGHVSLYWYRQALGQGPEFLTYFNYEAQQDKSGLPNDRFSAERPEGSISTLTIQRTEQRDSAMYRCASSLSGGIQYFGAGTRLSVL.

The rearrangement links TRBV2 to TRBJ2-1; the match to TRBD2 covers 7 bases. This CDR3 is built from 17 residues. With V trimmed by 2 bases and J by 3 bases, 10 bases remained unmatched. Germline V gene lookup returns CDR1 SNHLY and CDR2 FYNNEI. The CDR3 bases are TGTGCCAGCAGTGAACGGTTCGGGAGGTTTGACTACAATGAGCAGTTCTTC. Protein sequence: CASSERFGRFDYNEQFF.

This clone was counted at least ten times. The gene calls are TRBV4-3 and TRBJ2-6; no definite D call. Trimming removed 3 bases from V and 1 base from J, with 10 bases in between. This CDR3 is built from 16 residues. CDR1 is LGHNA and CDR2 is YSLEER in the germline V gene. CDR3 protein: CASSQESGSGANVLTF. Here the CDR3 DNA reads TGCGCCAGCAGCCAGGAGTCCGGGTCTGGGGCCAACGTCCTGACTTTC.

The genes are TRBV30 and TRBJ1-4; 12 bases are shared with TRBD1. This CDR3 is 14 amino acids long. The trim removed 5 bases at V and 6 bases at J, leaving 4 bases unmatched. CDR1 and CDR2 from the germline V gene are GTSNPN and SVGIG (reference sequence). CDR3 coding DNA: TGTGCCTGGGGGACAGGGGGCGCTTATGAAAAACTGTTTTTT. It specifies CAWGTGGAYEKLFF. Based on the CDR3 plus reference TRBV30 and TRBJ1-4, the full variable domain is SQTIHQWPATLVQPVGSPLSLECTVEGTSNPNLYWYRQAAGRGLQLLFYSVGIGQISSEVPQNLSASRPQDRQFILSSKKLLLSDSGFYLCAWGTGGAYEKLFFGSGTQLSVL.

The chain carries TRBV6-5 and TRBJ1-4; 7 bases map to TRBD1. This CDR3 has 14 amino acids. J was trimmed by 4 bases and V by 6 bases; bases with no gene match: 5. The germline V gene has CDR1 MNHEY and CDR2 SVGAGI. The chain's CDR3 is CASRITGDNEKLFF. In nucleotides, the CDR3 is TGTGCCAGCAGGATAACAGGGGATAATGAAAAACTGTTTTTT.

The CDR3 loop is CASSIGQGGNSPLHF. CDR3 bases: TGCGCCAGCAGCATCGGACAGGGAGGAAATTCACCCCTCCACTTT. This sequence joins TRBV5-1 and TRBJ1-6; TRBD1 aligns across 8 bases. V was clipped by 4 bases and J by 7 bases; unmatched bases: 7. Germline V gene data show CDR1 as SGHRS and CDR2 as YFSETQ. The length of the CDR3 is 15 residues.

V is TRBV2 and J is TRBJ2-5, with 8 bases lining up with TRBD1. V lost 4 bases, J lost 4 bases, and 8 bases stayed unmatched. The CDR3 spans 15 residues. Looked up from germline, CDR1 is SNHLY and CDR2 is FYNNEI. The CDR3 sequence is CASSGQGLSLETQYF. CDR3 DNA: TGTGCCAGCAGTGGACAGGGGTTGTCGCTAGAGACCCAGTACTTC.

The chain has TRBV12-5 and TRBJ2-1, with D tentatively TRBD2 (6 bases). This CDR3 region has 15 residues. CDR1 and CDR2 (germline): LGHNT, FRNRAP. The V end was cut by 4 bases, the J end by 6 bases, with 16 bases between. The CDR3 DNA follows: TGTGCTAGTGGTTCGGTGGGACTCATCACCAATGAGCAGTTCTTC. This encodes CASGSVGLITNEQFF.

The V and J genes are TRBV27 and TRBJ2-7, with 10 bases fitting TRBD2. The CDR3 contains 14 residues. J gave up 6 bases and V 2 bases, and 4 bases lay outside the gene matches. Germline values: CDR1 MNHEY, CDR2 SMNVEV (reference sequence). CDR3 sequence: CASSLLAGAPEQYV. CDR3 nucleotides: TGTGCCAGCAGTTTACTAGCGGGAGCACCCGAGCAGTACGTC.

V and J are TRBV5-1 and TRBJ2-7, with 7 bases identical to TRBD1. The germline V gene encodes CDR1 SGHRS and CDR2 YFSETQ. J lost 7 bases, V lost 1 base, and 11 bases had no gene match. The CDR3 sequence is 15 residues long. Here the CDR3 reads CASSLIGGALGEQYF. As DNA, the CDR3 is TGCGCCAGCAGCTTGATAGGGGGCGCCCTTGGAGAGCAGTACTTC.

This sequence joins TRBV9 and TRBJ1-5; weak D call: TRBD1 (6 bases). The V gene's germline CDR1 is SGDLS and CDR2 YYNGEE. The CDR3 consists of 19 residues. The germline V and J ends were trimmed by 0 bases and 3 bases, with 22 bases remaining between them. Written as DNA, the CDR3 is TGTGCCAGCAGCGTAGGGGGGCAGGGGCGACCTCCTTCCAATCAGCCCCAGCATTTT. This sequence encodes CASSVGGQGRPPSNQPQHF.

This clone occurred once. The V gene is TRBV9, the J gene TRBJ2-7; 9 bases match TRBD1. This CDR3 contains 16 residues. Germline V gene data show CDR1 as SGDLS and CDR2 as YYNGEE. The ends lost 0 bases at V and 7 bases at J; junction bases unmatched: 11. The CDR3 is CASSVAVGTGSREQYF. CDR3 nucleotides: TGTGCCAGCAGCGTAGCTGTTGGGACAGGGTCACGGGAGCAGTACTTC.

This chain connects TRBV29-1 to TRBJ1-3; 9 bases are a match to TRBD1. Per the germline V gene, CDR1 is SQVTM and CDR2 is ANQGSEA. This CDR3 spans 15 amino acids. V was pared by 7 bases and J by 3 bases, with 10 bases of the junction left unmatched. In DNA form, the CDR3 reads TGCAGCGCTTCCGGGACAGGGTTTAATGGAAACACCATATATTTT. Protein: CSASGTGFNGNTIYF.